The rows below give T cell receptor beta chains drawn from one sample of a study of T-cell memory formation after mild COVID-19. MiXCR, applied by TCRdb to the 5' RACE reads, yields one record per CDR3 protein. The sample carries roughly 410,000 distinct CDR3 sequences, 20% to 25% recorded once. The material sequenced was PBMCs or a T cell subset sorted from them (not recorded which). These receptors were collected from an adult woman who had mild COVID-19 (a few samples of this study predate the infection). Cell type and time point are not known. Both conserved end residues are part of each CDR3. Some rows have no size entry. The others give once, few or many, or a class for an expanded clone.

V gene: TRBV11-2
clone size: few
J gene: TRBJ1-2
CDR3 protein: CASSNRDGSYGYTF

V gene: TRBV9
clone size: few
J gene: TRBJ1-6
CDR3 protein: CASSVGEAANSPLHF

V gene: TRBV15
clone size: NA
J gene: TRBJ2-6
CDR3 protein: CATSRVGSGANVLTF

V gene: TRBV5-6
clone size: NA
J gene: TRBJ2-1
CDR3 protein: CASSLVQDEQFF

V gene: TRBV20-1
clone size: NA
J gene: TRBJ2-1
CDR3 protein: CSARDPLAIHYNEQFF

V gene: TRBV5-1
clone size: few
J gene: TRBJ1-4
CDR3 protein: CASSLPQATNEKLFF

V gene: TRBV30
clone size: NA
J gene: TRBJ1-2
CDR3 protein: CAWTTPSNYGYTF

V gene: TRBV5-4
clone size: many
J gene: TRBJ2-2
CDR3 protein: CASSIGQGANTGELFF

V gene: TRBV20-1
clone size: few
J gene: TRBJ2-1
CDR3 protein: CSARSWEQFF

V gene: TRBV12-3/TRBV12-4
clone size: few
J gene: TRBJ1-3
CDR3 protein: CASSFYLSTGGGGNTIYF

V gene: TRBV7-2
clone size: NA
J gene: TRBJ2-5
CDR3 protein: CASLRTGGALETQYF

V gene: TRBV7-3
clone size: once
J gene: TRBJ2-2
CDR3 protein: CASSLSSGITGELFF

V gene: TRBV11-3
clone size: few
J gene: TRBJ2-2
CDR3 protein: CASVHGGELFF

V gene: TRBV20-1
clone size: few
J gene: TRBJ2-4
CDR3 protein: CSAGQGGGKNIQYF

V gene: TRBV7-2
clone size: NA
J gene: TRBJ2-1
CDR3 protein: CASSFKDRLSGDNEQFF

V gene: TRBV3-1
clone size: NA
J gene: TRBJ1-1
CDR3 protein: CASSPGTRGEAFF

V gene: TRBV3-1
clone size: few
J gene: TRBJ2-1
CDR3 protein: CASSPETSSYNEQFF

V gene: TRBV4-1
clone size: NA
J gene: TRBJ2-7
CDR3 protein: CASSPSRTGTSSSYEQYF

V gene: TRBV6-5
clone size: few
J gene: TRBJ2-6
CDR3 protein: CASGPSGANVLTF

V gene: TRBV30
clone size: NA
J gene: TRBJ2-3
CDR3 protein: CAWSIDRGMKTQYF

V gene: TRBV18
clone size: few
J gene: TRBJ2-7
CDR3 protein: CASSPRRSEQYF

V gene: TRBV20-1
clone size: NA
J gene: TRBJ2-7
CDR3 protein: CSARAPGLAGVYEQYF

V gene: TRBV24-1
clone size: NA
J gene: TRBJ2-1
CDR3 protein: CATSDFQGAHNEQFF

V gene: TRBV12-3/TRBV12-4
clone size: NA
J gene: TRBJ2-1
CDR3 protein: CASMPGPRPGEQFF

V gene: TRBV24-1
clone size: NA
J gene: TRBJ2-1
CDR3 protein: CATSDYRDRDYNEQFF

V gene: TRBV7-9
clone size: NA
J gene: TRBJ2-1
CDR3 protein: CASSPGGTSGRSYNEQFF

V gene: TRBV14
clone size: few
J gene: TRBJ2-7
CDR3 protein: CASSPGKGLYEQYF

V gene: TRBV7-2
clone size: many
J gene: TRBJ2-1
CDR3 protein: CASSSTPGFKYNEQFF

V gene: TRBV20-1
clone size: many
J gene: TRBJ1-6
CDR3 protein: CSIREERDSSPLHF

V gene: TRBV6-6
clone size: many
J gene: TRBJ2-5
CDR3 protein: CASSGGQHQETQYF

V gene: TRBV7-9
clone size: NA
J gene: TRBJ2-1
CDR3 protein: CASSLEGTYNEQFF

V gene: TRBV11-3
clone size: few
J gene: TRBJ2-1
CDR3 protein: CASSLGRGQNEQFF

V gene: TRBV7-9
clone size: NA
J gene: TRBJ2-7
CDR3 protein: CAIHSQGPYEQYF

V gene: TRBV5-6
clone size: NA
J gene: TRBJ2-3
CDR3 protein: CASSSSGLASDTQYF

V gene: TRBV24-1
clone size: few
J gene: TRBJ2-5
CDR3 protein: CATSDPGLYQETQYF

V gene: TRBV20-1
clone size: many
J gene: TRBJ2-7
CDR3 protein: CSARDYLAGVGEQYF

V gene: TRBV9
clone size: few
J gene: TRBJ1-2
CDR3 protein: CASTNPPGGYTF

V gene: TRBV27
clone size: few
J gene: TRBJ2-5
CDR3 protein: CASSLYRGSETQYF

V gene: TRBV18
clone size: few
J gene: TRBJ1-4
CDR3 protein: CASSPPGEEKLFF

V gene: TRBV11-3
clone size: NA
J gene: TRBJ2-3
CDR3 protein: CASSLVRTSLLQYF